This paragraph covers one T cell receptor beta chain sequence. The junction had 10 bases not matched to a gene; V was cut back by 0 bases and J by 2 bases. CDR3 size: 17 residues. Germline CDR1 SGHRS, CDR2 YFSETQ. The source of the sample is a study of OX40 agonist ivuxolimab in advanced cancers. Generated by immunoSEQ multiplex PCR, the TCRdb table keeps only in-frame clones and is missing some. Here the sample spans approximately 76,000 clones, around 86% being singletons. This clonotype was sampled from an adult with an advanced solid tumor such as melanoma, head and neck, liver or kidney cancer. The sequencing used CD4+ or CD8+ T cells sorted from blood, collected in a trial of the OX40 agonist ivuxolimab. The chain couples TRBV5-1 to TRBJ2-5; 7 bases line up with TRBD2. DNA for the CDR3: TGCGCCAGCAGCTTGGGCCAGGGAGGGTCTATGCAAGAGACCCAGTACTTC. This codes for CASSLGQGGSMQETQYF.